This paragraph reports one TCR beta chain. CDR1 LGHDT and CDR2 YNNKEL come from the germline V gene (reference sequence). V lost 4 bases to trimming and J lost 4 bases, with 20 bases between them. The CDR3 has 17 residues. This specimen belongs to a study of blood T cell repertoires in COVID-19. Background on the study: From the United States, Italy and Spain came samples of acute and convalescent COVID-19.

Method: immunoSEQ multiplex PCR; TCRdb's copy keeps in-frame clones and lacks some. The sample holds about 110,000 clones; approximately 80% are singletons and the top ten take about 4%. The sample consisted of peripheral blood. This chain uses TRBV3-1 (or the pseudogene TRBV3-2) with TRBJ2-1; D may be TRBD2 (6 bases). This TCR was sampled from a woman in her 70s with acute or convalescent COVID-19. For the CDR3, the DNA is TGTGCCAGCAGCCCCATACAGTCCGGGACTCTGTACAATGAGCAGTTCTTC. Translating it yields CASSPIQSGTLYNEQFF.